This T cell receptor (beta chain) originates from a study of monozygotic twins with inflammatory bowel disease. Investigators pulled total RNA out of whole blood and did not sort T cells. TCRdb re-called the 5' RACE reads; one entry per CDR3 protein, DNA not given. The sample shows about 450,000 distinct CDR3 sequences, and about 2.3% sits with its ten largest clones. This CDR3 has 13 residues. This receptor was taken from a human donor with ulcerative colitis or Crohn's disease, or a healthy co-twin of an affected twin (not recorded which). The sample comprised blood. The chain joins TRBV12-3 or TRBV12-4 to TRBJ1-4. CDR3 region: CASGRGGGEKLFF.